These T cell receptor beta chains were read from a single sample in a study of T cell responses to AZD1222 COVID-19 vaccine. The method was immunoSEQ multiplex PCR; TCRdb's version includes in-frame clones alone and lacks a portion of them. The repertoire holds approximately 180,000 clones, with almost 95% as singletons. The sequencing used peripheral blood, collected on day 0 of AZD1222 vaccination. These receptors were obtained from an adult in good health. Each CDR3 is given with its conserved first and last residue. The D gene is left open where the match is weak. Size values are once, few and many counts, or a class for expanded clones, and some rows have none.

size: -
J: TRBJ1-5
V: TRBV6-5
D: -
CDR3: CASRGNLQGQPQHF
DNA: TGTGCCAGCAGGGGCAACTTACAGGGACAGCCCCAGCATTTT

size: -
J: TRBJ1-1
V: TRBV5-1
D: TRBD1
CDR3: CASSDWGTVNTEAFF
DNA: TGCGCCAGCTCCGACTGGGGGACAGTGAACACTGAAGCTTTCTTT

size: -
J: TRBJ1-1
V: TRBV6-5
D: -
CDR3: CASRRDRTEAFF
DNA: TGTGCCAGCAGGAGGGACCGCACTGAAGCTTTCTTT

size: -
J: TRBJ1-2
V: TRBV10-3
D: TRBD1
CDR3: CAITPGQGNYGYTF
DNA: TGTGCCATCACCCCGGGACAGGGGAACTATGGCTACACCTTC

size: once
J: TRBJ2-7
V: TRBV6-5
D: TRBD1
CDR3: CASSRDRGIYEQYF
DNA: TGTGCCAGCAGTCGGGACAGGGGAATCTACGAGCAGTACTTC

size: -
J: TRBJ2-2
V: TRBV29-1
D: -
CDR3: CSGGGGPTGELFF
DNA: TGCAGCGGGGGGGGCGGCCCTACCGGGGAGCTGTTTTTT

size: -
J: TRBJ2-5
V: TRBV7-2
D: -
CDR3: CASSLSHSQETQYF
DNA: TGTGCCAGCAGCTTAAGTCACAGTCAAGAGACCCAGTACTTC

size: -
J: TRBJ1-2
V: TRBV6-2/TRBV6-3
D: TRBD1
CDR3: CASSYRQGNDGYTF
DNA: TGTGCCAGCAGTTACAGACAGGGTAACGATGGCTACACCTTC

size: -
J: TRBJ2-3
V: TRBV4-1
D: TRBD2
CDR3: CASSQVAGDTDTQYF
DNA: TGCGCCAGCAGCCAAGTAGCGGGGGACACAGATACGCAGTATTTT

size: -
J: TRBJ2-2
V: TRBV18
D: -
CDR3: CASSPPIVNGELFF
DNA: TGTGCCAGCTCACCACCCATTGTTAACGGGGAGCTGTTTTTT

size: -
J: TRBJ1-2
V: TRBV12-3/TRBV12-4
D: -
CDR3: CASSGLGYGYTF
DNA: TGTGCCAGCAGTGGGCTTGGCTATGGCTACACCTTC

size: -
J: TRBJ2-1
V: TRBV24-1
D: -
CDR3: CATSDFVIKAGGPALLKTYNEQFF
DNA: TGTGCCACCAGTGATTTCGTAATTAAAGCCGGGGGGCCCGCCCTCCTTAAAACATACAATGAGCAGTTCTTC

size: -
J: TRBJ1-3
V: TRBV6-2/TRBV6-3
D: -
CDR3: CASSMKAYSGNTIYF
DNA: TGTGCCAGCAGCATGAAGGCTTACTCTGGAAACACCATATATTTT

size: -
J: TRBJ2-2
V: TRBV3-1/TRBV3-2
D: -
CDR3: CASSQVRGLTGELFF
DNA: TGTGCCAGCAGCCAAGTCAGGGGCCTCACCGGGGAGCTGTTTTTT

size: -
J: TRBJ1-2
V: TRBV29-1
D: -
CDR3: CSVDVQSVYGYTF
DNA: TGCAGCGTTGATGTCCAAAGCGTTTATGGCTACACCTTC

size: few
J: TRBJ2-1
V: TRBV10-3
D: -
CDR3: CAISGGTAQNEQFF
DNA: TGTGCCATCAGTGGGGGGACTGCCCAGAATGAGCAGTTCTTC

size: -
J: TRBJ1-5
V: TRBV27
D: -
CDR3: CASSFSAPNQPQHF
DNA: TGTGCCAGCAGTTTCTCAGCTCCCAATCAGCCCCAGCATTTT

size: -
J: TRBJ2-1
V: TRBV27
D: -
CDR3: CASSFLGNNEQFF
DNA: TGTGCCAGCAGTTTTCTTGGCAACAATGAGCAGTTCTTC

size: -
J: TRBJ2-1
V: TRBV20-1
D: -
CDR3: CSASSIRNNEQFF
DNA: TGCAGTGCTAGTTCCATAAGGAACAATGAGCAGTTCTTC

size: once
J: TRBJ2-2
V: TRBV24-1
D: TRBD1
CDR3: CATSEPRPGQGTIYTGELFF
DNA: TGTGCCACCAGTGAACCCCGGCCGGGACAGGGGACGATATACACCGGGGAGCTGTTTTTT

size: -
J: TRBJ1-1
V: TRBV3-1/TRBV3-2
D: TRBD1
CDR3: CASSPHRGTEAFF
DNA: TGTGCCAGCAGCCCTCACAGGGGCACTGAAGCTTTCTTT

size: -
J: TRBJ2-3
V: TRBV19
D: TRBD2
CDR3: CASSGLAGADTQYF
DNA: TGTGCCAGTAGTGGACTAGCGGGAGCAGATACGCAGTATTTT

size: -
J: TRBJ2-2
V: TRBV5-1
D: TRBD1
CDR3: CASSLAGQGNTGELFF
DNA: TGCGCCAGCAGCTTGGCTGGACAGGGGAACACCGGGGAGCTGTTTTTT

size: -
J: TRBJ2-2
V: TRBV18
D: -
CDR3: CASSLTGDANTGELFF
DNA: TGTGCCAGCTCGCTGACAGGAGACGCGAACACCGGGGAGCTGTTTTTT

size: -
J: TRBJ2-1
V: TRBV21-1
D: -
CDR3: CASSRGLAERDEQFF
DNA: TGTGCCAGCAGCAGAGGACTAGCGGAAAGGGATGAGCAGTTCTTC

size: once
J: TRBJ2-7
V: TRBV3-1/TRBV3-2
D: -
CDR3: CASSQGARNYEQYF
DNA: TGTGCCAGCAGCCAAGGGGCAAGGAACTACGAGCAGTACTTC

size: -
J: TRBJ1-2
V: TRBV6-1
D: -
CDR3: CASSDPVANYGYTF
DNA: TGTGCCAGCAGTGACCCCGTAGCAAACTATGGCTACACCTTC

size: -
J: TRBJ1-1
V: TRBV28
D: -
CDR3: CASSFFSPGGMNTEAFF
DNA: TGTGCCAGCAGTTTTTTTTCCCCGGGGGGCATGAACACTGAAGCTTTCTTT

size: -
J: TRBJ2-5
V: TRBV3-1/TRBV3-2
D: -
CDR3: CASSQVEGETQYF
DNA: TGTGCCAGCAGCCAGGTAGAGGGGGAGACCCAGTACTTC

size: -
J: TRBJ1-2
V: TRBV2
D: -
CDR3: CASSPSYGGYTF
DNA: TGTGCCAGCAGTCCATCGTACGGTGGCTACACCTTC

size: -
J: TRBJ1-2
V: TRBV5-1
D: -
CDR3: CASSLGRISYGYTF
DNA: TGCGCCAGCAGCTTGGGAAGGATATCCTATGGCTACACCTTC

size: -
J: TRBJ1-2
V: TRBV6-1
D: -
CDR3: CASSEVGGRDGYTF
DNA: TGTGCCAGCAGTGAAGTGGGAGGCCGTGATGGCTACACCTTC

size: -
J: TRBJ1-6
V: TRBV28
D: TRBD1
CDR3: CASSLLGLGQGNSPLHF
DNA: TGTGCCAGCAGTTTGTTGGGGTTGGGACAGGGGAATTCACCCCTCCACTTT

size: -
J: TRBJ2-6
V: TRBV6-5
D: -
CDR3: CASSYGFGANVLTF
DNA: TGTGCCAGCAGTTACGGGTTTGGGGCCAACGTCCTGACTTTC

size: -
J: TRBJ1-1
V: TRBV12-3/TRBV12-4
D: -
CDR3: CASSLGGSTEAFF
DNA: TGTGCCAGCAGTTTAGGAGGGTCCACTGAAGCTTTCTTT

size: once
J: TRBJ2-3
V: TRBV2
D: -
CDR3: CASSEADTQYF
DNA: TGTGCCAGCAGTGAGGCCGATACGCAGTATTTT

size: -
J: TRBJ2-3
V: TRBV5-6
D: -
CDR3: CASSLNRVTDTQYF
DNA: TGTGCCAGCAGCTTGAACAGGGTAACAGATACGCAGTATTTT

size: -
J: TRBJ1-1
V: TRBV27
D: -
CDR3: CASSFLQTTEAFF
DNA: TGTGCCAGCAGTTTTCTACAGACCACTGAAGCTTTCTTT

size: -
J: TRBJ1-1
V: TRBV7-8
D: TRBD1
CDR3: CASSLVKGAGTEAFF
DNA: TGTGCCAGCAGCTTAGTGAAGGGGGCGGGAACTGAAGCTTTCTTT

size: -
J: TRBJ1-1
V: TRBV10-3
D: TRBD1
CDR3: CAISESKTGRFTEAFF
DNA: TGTGCCATCAGTGAGTCAAAGACAGGGAGGTTCACTGAAGCTTTCTTT

size: -
J: TRBJ1-4
V: TRBV10-3
D: TRBD1
CDR3: CAISAETGLKEKLFF
DNA: TGTGCCATCAGTGCGGAGACAGGGTTAAAGGAAAAACTGTTTTTT

size: -
J: TRBJ2-5
V: TRBV24-1
D: -
CDR3: CATSDFVGSGPETQYF
DNA: TGTGCCACCAGTGATTTTGTGGGCTCGGGTCCGGAGACCCAGTACTTC

size: -
J: TRBJ2-3
V: TRBV27
D: -
CDR3: CASSWAPRGGTDTQYF
DNA: TGTGCCAGCAGTTGGGCCCCGAGAGGGGGAACAGATACGCAGTATTTT

size: -
J: TRBJ2-3
V: TRBV19
D: -
CDR3: CASSPSRSGDTQYF
DNA: TGTGCCAGTAGTCCCTCAAGATCTGGGGATACGCAGTATTTT

size: -
J: TRBJ2-2
V: TRBV28
D: TRBD1
CDR3: CASSLDGQGAGTGELFF
DNA: TGTGCCAGCAGTTTGGATGGACAGGGGGCGGGCACCGGGGAGCTGTTTTTT

size: -
J: TRBJ2-1
V: TRBV11-3
D: -
CDR3: CASSLIMGGEQFF
DNA: TGTGCCAGCAGCTTGATCATGGGGGGCGAGCAGTTCTTC

size: -
J: TRBJ1-2
V: TRBV6-2/TRBV6-3
D: TRBD1
CDR3: CASSPNRGHGYTF
DNA: TGTGCCAGCAGTCCAAACAGGGGTCATGGCTACACCTTC

size: once
J: TRBJ1-3
V: TRBV7-9
D: -
CDR3: CASMGFSGNTIYF
DNA: TGTGCCAGCATGGGCTTCTCTGGAAACACCATATATTTT

size: once
J: TRBJ2-7
V: TRBV30
D: -
CDR3: CAWSVGGTLNEQYF
DNA: TGTGCCTGGAGTGTTGGGGGGACACTCAACGAGCAGTACTTC

size: -
J: TRBJ1-5
V: TRBV3-1/TRBV3-2
D: -
CDR3: CASSQGGQPQHF
DNA: TGTGCCAGCAGCCAAGGGGGTCAGCCCCAGCATTTT

size: once
J: TRBJ1-2
V: TRBV10-2
D: -
CDR3: CASSESRGAYGYTF
DNA: TGCGCCAGCAGTGAGTCGAGAGGGGCCTATGGCTACACCTTC

size: -
J: TRBJ2-2
V: TRBV11-2
D: TRBD2
CDR3: CASSGRRGGRGTGELFF
DNA: TGTGCCAGCAGCGGGAGGCGGGGGGGGCGTGGCACCGGGGAGCTGTTTTTT

size: few
J: TRBJ1-1
V: TRBV19
D: -
CDR3: CASGHTNTEAFF
DNA: TGTGCCAGTGGACACACGAACACTGAAGCTTTCTTT

size: -
J: TRBJ2-1
V: TRBV28
D: TRBD2
CDR3: CASSGTSMNEQFF
DNA: TGTGCCAGCAGCGGGACTAGTATGAATGAGCAGTTCTTC

size: -
J: TRBJ1-5
V: TRBV30
D: -
CDR3: CAWSVSVGGNQPQHF
DNA: TGTGCCTGGAGTGTAAGCGTGGGTGGGAATCAGCCCCAGCATTTT

size: -
J: TRBJ2-2
V: TRBV28
D: -
CDR3: CASTSPFGRAVGSTGELFF
DNA: TGTGCCAGCACCTCACCCTTCGGCAGGGCGGTCGGGAGCACCGGGGAGCTGTTTTTT

size: once
J: TRBJ1-2
V: TRBV12-3/TRBV12-4
D: -
CDR3: CASSLPGGGGYTF
DNA: TGTGCCAGCAGCTTGCCGGGGGGAGGGGGCTACACCTTC

size: -
J: TRBJ2-3
V: TRBV7-2
D: -
CDR3: CASSLFPGTSTDTQYF
DNA: TGTGCCAGCAGCTTATTTCCAGGGACTAGCACAGATACGCAGTATTTT

size: -
J: TRBJ1-1
V: TRBV6-5
D: -
CDR3: CASSLLQFSGNTEAFF
DNA: TGTGCCAGCAGTTTACTACAGTTCAGTGGGAACACTGAAGCTTTCTTT

size: -
J: TRBJ1-3
V: TRBV6-5
D: -
CDR3: CASKAIPGNTIYF
DNA: TGTGCCAGCAAGGCCATTCCTGGAAACACCATATATTTT